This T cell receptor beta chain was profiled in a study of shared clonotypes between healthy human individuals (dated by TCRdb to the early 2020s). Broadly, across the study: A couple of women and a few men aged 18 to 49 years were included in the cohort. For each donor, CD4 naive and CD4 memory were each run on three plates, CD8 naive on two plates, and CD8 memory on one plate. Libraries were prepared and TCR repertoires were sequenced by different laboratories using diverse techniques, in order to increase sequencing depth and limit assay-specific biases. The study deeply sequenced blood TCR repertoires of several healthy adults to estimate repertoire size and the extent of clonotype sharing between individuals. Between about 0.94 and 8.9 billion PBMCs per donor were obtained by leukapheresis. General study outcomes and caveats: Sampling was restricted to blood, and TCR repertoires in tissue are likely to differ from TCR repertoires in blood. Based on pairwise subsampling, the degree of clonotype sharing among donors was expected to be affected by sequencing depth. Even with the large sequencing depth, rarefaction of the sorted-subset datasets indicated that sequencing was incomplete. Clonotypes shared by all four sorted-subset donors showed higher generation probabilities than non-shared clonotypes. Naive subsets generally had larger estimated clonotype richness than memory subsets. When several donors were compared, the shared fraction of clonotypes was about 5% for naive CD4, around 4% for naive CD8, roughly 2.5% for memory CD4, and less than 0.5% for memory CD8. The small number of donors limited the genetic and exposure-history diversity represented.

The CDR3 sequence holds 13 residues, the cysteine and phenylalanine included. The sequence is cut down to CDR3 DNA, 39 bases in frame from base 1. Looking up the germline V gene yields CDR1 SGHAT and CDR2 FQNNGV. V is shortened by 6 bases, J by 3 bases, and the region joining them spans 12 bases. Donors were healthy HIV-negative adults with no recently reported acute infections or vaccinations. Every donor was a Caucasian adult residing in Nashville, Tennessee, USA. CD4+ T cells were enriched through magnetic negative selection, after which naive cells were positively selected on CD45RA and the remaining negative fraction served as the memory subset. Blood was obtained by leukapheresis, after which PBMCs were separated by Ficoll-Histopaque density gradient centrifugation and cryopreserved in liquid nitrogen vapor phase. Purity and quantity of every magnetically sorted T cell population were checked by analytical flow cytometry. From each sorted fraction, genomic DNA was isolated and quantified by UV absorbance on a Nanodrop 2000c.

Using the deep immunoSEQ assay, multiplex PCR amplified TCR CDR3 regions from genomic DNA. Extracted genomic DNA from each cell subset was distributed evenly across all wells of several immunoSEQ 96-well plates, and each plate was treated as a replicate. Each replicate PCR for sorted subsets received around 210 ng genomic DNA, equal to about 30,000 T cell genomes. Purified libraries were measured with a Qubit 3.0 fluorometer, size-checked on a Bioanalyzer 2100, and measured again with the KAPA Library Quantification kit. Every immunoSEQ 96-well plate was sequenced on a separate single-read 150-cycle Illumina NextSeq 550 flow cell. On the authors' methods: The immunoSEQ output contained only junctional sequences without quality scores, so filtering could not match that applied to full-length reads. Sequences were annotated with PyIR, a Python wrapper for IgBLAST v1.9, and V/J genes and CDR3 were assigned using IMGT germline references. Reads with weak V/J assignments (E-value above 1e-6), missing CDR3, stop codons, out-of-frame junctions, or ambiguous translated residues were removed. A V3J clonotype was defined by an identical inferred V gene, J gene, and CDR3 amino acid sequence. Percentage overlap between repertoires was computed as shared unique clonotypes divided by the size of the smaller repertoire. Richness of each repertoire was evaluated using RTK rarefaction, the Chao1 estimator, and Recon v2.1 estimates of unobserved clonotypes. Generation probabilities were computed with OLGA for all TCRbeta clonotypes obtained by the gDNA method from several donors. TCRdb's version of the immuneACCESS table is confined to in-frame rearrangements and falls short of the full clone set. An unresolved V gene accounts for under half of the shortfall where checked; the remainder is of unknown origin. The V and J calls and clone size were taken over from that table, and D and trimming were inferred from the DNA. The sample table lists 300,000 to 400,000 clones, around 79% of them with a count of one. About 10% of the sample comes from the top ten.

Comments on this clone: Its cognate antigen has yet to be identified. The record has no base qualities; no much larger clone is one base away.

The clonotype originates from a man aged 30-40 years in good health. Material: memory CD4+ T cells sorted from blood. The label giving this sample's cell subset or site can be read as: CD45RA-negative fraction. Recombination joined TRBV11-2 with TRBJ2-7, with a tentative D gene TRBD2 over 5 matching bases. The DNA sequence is TGTGCCAGCAGGCGCACCGGGAACTACGAGCAGTACTTC. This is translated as CASRRTGNYEQYF.